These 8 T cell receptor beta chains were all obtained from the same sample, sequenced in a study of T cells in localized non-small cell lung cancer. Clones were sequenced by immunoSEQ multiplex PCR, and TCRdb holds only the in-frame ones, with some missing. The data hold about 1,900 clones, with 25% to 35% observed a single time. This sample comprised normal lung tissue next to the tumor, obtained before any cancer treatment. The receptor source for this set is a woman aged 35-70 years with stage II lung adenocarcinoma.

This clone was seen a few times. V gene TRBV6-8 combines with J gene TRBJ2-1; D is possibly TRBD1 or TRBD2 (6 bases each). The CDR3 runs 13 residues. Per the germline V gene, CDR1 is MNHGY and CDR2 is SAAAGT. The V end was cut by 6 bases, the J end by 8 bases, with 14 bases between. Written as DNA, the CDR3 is TGTGCCAGCAGCCGAGGGGGGTTCGATGAGCAGTTCTTC. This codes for CASSRGGFDEQFF.

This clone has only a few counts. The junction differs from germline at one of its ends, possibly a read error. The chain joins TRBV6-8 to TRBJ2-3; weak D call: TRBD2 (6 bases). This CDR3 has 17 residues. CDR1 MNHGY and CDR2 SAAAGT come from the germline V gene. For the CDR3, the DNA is TGTGCCAGCAGTGACTCGAGACTAGGAAATATCCCAGATACGCAGTATTTT. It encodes CASSDSRLGNIPDTQYF.

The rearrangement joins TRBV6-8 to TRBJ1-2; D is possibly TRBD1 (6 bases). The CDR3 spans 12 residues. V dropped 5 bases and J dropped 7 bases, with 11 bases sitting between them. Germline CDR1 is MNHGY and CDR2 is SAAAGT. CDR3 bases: TGTGCCAGCAGTGGGGGCGGGCCTGGCTACACCTTC. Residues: CASSGGGPGYTF.

The CDR3 nucleotides read TGTGCCAGTAGCGACCGGGACCTGAGTGAAAAACTGTTTTTT. The encoded protein is CASSDRDLSEKLFF. The chain uses TRBV19 and TRBJ1-4, with TRBD1 as a possible D gene (5 bases). Looked up from germline, CDR1 is LNHDA and CDR2 is SQIVND (reference sequence). The V end was cut by 6 bases, the J end by 7 bases, with 15 bases between. The CDR3 contains 14 residues.

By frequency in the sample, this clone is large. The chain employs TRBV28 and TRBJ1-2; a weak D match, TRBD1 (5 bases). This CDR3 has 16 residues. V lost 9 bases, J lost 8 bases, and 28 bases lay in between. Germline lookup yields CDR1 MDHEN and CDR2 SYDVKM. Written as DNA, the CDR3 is TGTGCCAGTTTAGGAAGCAGTACGGAGGACAAAAGGGGCTACACCTTC. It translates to CASLGSSTEDKRGYTF.

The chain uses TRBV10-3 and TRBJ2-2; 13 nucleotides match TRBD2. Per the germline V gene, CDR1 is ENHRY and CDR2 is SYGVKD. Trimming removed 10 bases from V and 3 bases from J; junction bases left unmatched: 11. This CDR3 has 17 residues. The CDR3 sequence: CATSPTSGRSDTGELFF. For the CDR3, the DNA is TGTGCCACCTCTCCGACTAGCGGGAGGTCAGACACCGGGGAGCTGTTTTTT.

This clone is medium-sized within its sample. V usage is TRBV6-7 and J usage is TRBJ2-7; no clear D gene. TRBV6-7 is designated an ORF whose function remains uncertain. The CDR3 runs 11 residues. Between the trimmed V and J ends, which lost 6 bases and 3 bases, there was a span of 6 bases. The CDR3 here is CASRISYEQYF. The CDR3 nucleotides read TGTGCCAGCAGAATAAGCTACGAGCAGTACTTC.

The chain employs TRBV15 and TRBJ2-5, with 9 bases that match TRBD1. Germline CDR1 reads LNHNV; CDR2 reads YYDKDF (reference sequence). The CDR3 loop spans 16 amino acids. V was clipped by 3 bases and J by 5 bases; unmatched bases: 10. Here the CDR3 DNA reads TGTGCCACCAGCAGGGCCGCAACAGGGGGCCGGGAGACCCAGTACTTC. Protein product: CATSRAATGGRETQYF.